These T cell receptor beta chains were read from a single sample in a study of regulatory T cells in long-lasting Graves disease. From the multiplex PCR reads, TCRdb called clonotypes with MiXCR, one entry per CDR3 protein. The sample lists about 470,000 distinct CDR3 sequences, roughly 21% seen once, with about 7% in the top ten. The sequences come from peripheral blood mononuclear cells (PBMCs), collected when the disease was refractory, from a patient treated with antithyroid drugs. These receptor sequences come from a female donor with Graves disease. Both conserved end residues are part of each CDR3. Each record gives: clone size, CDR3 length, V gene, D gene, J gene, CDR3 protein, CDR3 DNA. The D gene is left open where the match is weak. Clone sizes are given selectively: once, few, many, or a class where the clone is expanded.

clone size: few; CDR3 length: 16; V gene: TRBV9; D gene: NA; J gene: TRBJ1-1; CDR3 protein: CASSVGSGRSNTEAFF; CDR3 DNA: TGTGCCAGCAGCGTAGGCTCAGGGCGTTCGAACACTGAAGCTTTCTTT
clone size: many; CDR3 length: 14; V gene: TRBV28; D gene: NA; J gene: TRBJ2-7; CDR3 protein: CASSRGTIWYEQYF; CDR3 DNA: TGTGCCAGCAGCCGAGGGACAATTTGGTACGAGCAGTACTTC
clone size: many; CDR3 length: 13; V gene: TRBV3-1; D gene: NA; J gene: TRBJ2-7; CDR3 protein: CASSQAGPYEQYF; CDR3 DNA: TGTGCCAGCAGCCAAGCAGGACCCTACGAGCAGTACTTC
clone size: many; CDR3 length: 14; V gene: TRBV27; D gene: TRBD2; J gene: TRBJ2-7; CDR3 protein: CASSLRGAQDEQYF; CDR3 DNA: TGTGCCAGCAGTTTGCGGGGGGCGCAGGACGAGCAGTACTTC
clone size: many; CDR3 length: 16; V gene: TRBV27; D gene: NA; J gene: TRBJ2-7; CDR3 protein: CASSLSVRRSSYEQYF; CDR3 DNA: TGTGCCAGCAGTTTATCCGTCCGACGGAGCTCCTACGAGCAGTACTTC
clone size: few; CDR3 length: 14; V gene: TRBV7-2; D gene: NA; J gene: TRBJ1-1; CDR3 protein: CASSYLTLNTEAFF; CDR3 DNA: TGTGCCAGCAGCTATCTGACTTTGAACACTGAAGCTTTCTTT
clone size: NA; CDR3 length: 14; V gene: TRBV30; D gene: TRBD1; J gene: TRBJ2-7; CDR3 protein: CAWSPGSTGSEQYF; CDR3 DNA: TGTGCCTGGAGTCCGGGATCGACAGGGTCAGAGCAGTACTTC
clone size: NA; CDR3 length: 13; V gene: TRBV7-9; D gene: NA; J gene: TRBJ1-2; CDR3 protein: CASSFLGIEDYTF; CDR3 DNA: TGTGCCAGCAGCTTCTTGGGAATTGAAGACTACACCTTC
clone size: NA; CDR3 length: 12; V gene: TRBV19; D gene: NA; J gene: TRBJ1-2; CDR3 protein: CASSTQNYGYTF; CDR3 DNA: TGTGCCAGTAGTACTCAAAACTATGGCTACACCTTC
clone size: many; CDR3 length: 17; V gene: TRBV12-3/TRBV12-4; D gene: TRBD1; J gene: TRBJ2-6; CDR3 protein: CASSQGQIYSGANVLTF; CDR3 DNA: TGTGCCAGCAGCCAGGGACAGATCTACTCTGGGGCCAACGTCCTGACTTTC
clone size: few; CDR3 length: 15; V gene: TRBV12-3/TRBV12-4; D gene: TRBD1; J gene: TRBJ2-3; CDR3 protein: CASSLDGTDLDTQYF; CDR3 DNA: TGTGCCAGCAGTTTAGATGGGACAGACTTAGATACGCAGTATTTT
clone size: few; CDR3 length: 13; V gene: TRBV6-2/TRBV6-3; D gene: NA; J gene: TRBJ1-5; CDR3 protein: CASSETSNQPQHF; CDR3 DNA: TGTGCCAGCAGTGAAACTAGCAATCAGCCCCAGCATTTT
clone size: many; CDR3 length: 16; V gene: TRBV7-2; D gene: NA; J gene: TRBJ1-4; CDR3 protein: CASSFARPSGGEKLFF; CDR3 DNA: TGTGCCAGCAGCTTCGCCCGACCCTCCGGGGGGGAAAAACTGTTTTTT
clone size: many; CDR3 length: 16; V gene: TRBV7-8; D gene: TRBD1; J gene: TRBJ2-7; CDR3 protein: CASSLGGPGQPYEQYF; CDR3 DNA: TGTGCCAGCAGCTTAGGGGGACCGGGACAGCCCTACGAGCAGTACTTC
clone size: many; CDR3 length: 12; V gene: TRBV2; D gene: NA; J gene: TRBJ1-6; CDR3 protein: CASTGSSSPLHF; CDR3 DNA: TGTGCCAGCACAGGGTCGAGTTCACCCCTCCACTTT
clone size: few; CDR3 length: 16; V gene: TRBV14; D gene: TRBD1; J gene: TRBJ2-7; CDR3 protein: CASSIRDSHNLYEQYF; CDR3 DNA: TGTGCCAGCAGCATCCGGGACAGCCATAACCTCTACGAGCAGTACTTC
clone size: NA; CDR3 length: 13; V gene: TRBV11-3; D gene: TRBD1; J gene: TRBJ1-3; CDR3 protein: CASSLGQGATIYF; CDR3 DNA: TGTGCCAGCAGCTTAGGACAGGGGGCCACCATATATTTT
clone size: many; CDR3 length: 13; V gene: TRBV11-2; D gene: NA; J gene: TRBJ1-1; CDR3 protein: CASSLVPNTEAFF; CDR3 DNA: TGTGCCAGCAGCTTAGTTCCGAACACTGAAGCTTTCTTT
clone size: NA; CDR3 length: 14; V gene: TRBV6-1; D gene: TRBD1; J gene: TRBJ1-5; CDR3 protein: CASSAGTAPGAQHF; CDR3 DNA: TGTGCCAGCAGTGCCGGGACAGCCCCAGGAGCCCAGCATTTT
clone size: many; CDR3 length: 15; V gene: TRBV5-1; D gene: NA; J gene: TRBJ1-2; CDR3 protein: CASSFQGDGNYGYTF; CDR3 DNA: TGCGCCAGCAGCTTCCAAGGGGATGGGAACTATGGCTACACCTTC
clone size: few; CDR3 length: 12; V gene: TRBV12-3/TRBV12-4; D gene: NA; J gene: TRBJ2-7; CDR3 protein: CASSSRGDEQYF; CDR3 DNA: TGTGCCAGCAGTTCCAGGGGGGACGAGCAGTACTTC
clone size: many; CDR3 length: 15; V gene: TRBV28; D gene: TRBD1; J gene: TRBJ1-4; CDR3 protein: CASSDTTGGFEKLFF; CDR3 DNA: TGTGCCAGCAGTGATACGACAGGGGGATTCGAAAAACTGTTTTTT
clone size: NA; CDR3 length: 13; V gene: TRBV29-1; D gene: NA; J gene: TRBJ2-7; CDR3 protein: CSVGSSRSYEQYF; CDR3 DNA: TGCAGCGTTGGCTCTAGCAGATCCTACGAGCAGTACTTC
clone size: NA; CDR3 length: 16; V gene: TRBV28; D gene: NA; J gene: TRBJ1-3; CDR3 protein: CASSLRVRGSGNTIYF; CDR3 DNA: TGTGCCAGCAGTTTAAGAGTCCGGGGGTCCGGAAACACCATATATTTT
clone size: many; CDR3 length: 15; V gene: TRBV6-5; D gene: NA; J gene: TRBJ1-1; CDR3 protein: CASSSRGSPGTEAFF; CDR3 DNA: TGTGCCAGCAGTTCACGAGGGTCACCGGGGACTGAAGCTTTCTTT
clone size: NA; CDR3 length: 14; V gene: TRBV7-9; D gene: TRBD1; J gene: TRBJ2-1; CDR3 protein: CASTSTGVNNEQFF; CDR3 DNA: TGTGCCAGCACTTCGACAGGGGTCAACAATGAGCAGTTCTTC
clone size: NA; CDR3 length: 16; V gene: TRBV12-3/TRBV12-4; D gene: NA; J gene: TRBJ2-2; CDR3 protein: CASSLGALGPAGELFF; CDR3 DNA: TGTGCCAGCAGCTTAGGGGCCCTGGGGCCAGCCGGGGAGCTGTTTTTT
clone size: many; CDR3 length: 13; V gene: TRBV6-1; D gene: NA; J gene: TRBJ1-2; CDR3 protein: CASTLGVLYGYTF; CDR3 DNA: TGTGCCAGCACCTTGGGGGTACTCTATGGCTACACCTTC
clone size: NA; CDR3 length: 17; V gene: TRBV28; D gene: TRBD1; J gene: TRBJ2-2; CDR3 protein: CASSSPLRQGLAGERFF; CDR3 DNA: TGTGCCAGCAGTTCTCCCTTGCGACAGGGATTGGCCGGGGAGCGGTTTTTT
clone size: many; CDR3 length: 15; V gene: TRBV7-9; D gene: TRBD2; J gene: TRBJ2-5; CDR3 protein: CASSLGAGGKETQYF; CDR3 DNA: TGTGCCAGCAGCTTAGGAGCGGGAGGGAAAGAGACCCAGTACTTC
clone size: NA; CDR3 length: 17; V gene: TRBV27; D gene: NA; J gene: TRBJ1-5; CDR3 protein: CASSWAPVGNSNQPQHF; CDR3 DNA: TGTGCCAGCAGTTGGGCCCCTGTGGGGAATAGCAATCAGCCCCAGCATTTT
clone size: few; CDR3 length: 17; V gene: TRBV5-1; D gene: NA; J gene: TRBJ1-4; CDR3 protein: CASSLGIQGGTNEKLFF; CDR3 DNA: TGCGCCAGCAGCTTGGGGATCCAAGGGGGGACTAATGAAAAACTGTTTTTT
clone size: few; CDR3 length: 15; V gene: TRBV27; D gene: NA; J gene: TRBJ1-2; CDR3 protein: CASSLSVRGAGGYTF; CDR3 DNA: TGTGCCAGCAGTTTATCGGTTCGGGGGGCCGGGGGCTACACCTTC
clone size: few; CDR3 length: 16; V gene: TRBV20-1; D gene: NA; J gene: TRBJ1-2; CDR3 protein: CSASPVTRGWNYGYTF; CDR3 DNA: TGCAGTGCTAGCCCCGTGACAAGGGGCTGGAACTATGGCTACACCTTC
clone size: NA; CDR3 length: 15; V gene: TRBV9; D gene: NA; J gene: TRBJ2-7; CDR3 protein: CASSTGTQMMEEQYF; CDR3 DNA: TGTGCCAGCAGCACCGGGACCCAAATGATGGAGGAGCAGTACTTC
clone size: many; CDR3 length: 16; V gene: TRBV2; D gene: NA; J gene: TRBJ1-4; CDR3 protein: CASRELGRARGEKLFF; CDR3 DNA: TGTGCCAGCAGGGAACTCGGCAGGGCCCGTGGTGAAAAACTGTTTTTT
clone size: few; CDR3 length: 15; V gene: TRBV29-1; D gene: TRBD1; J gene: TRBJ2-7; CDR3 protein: CSVEGVGQGLGEQYF; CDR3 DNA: TGCAGCGTTGAGGGGGTAGGACAGGGATTAGGCGAGCAGTACTTC
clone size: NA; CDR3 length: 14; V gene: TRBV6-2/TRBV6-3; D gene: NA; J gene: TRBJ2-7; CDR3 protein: CASTTRDKTYEQYF; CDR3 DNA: TGTGCCAGCACCACCCGGGACAAGACCTACGAGCAGTACTTC
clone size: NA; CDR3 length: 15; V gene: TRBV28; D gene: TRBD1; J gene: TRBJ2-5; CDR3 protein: CASSLSQGAVETQYF; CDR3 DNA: TGTGCCAGCAGTTTATCACAGGGGGCGGTTGAGACCCAGTACTTC
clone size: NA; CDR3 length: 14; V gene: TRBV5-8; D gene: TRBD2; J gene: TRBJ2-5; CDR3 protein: CASSGSGGEETQYF; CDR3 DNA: TGTGCCAGCAGCGGTAGCGGGGGGGAAGAGACCCAGTACTTC
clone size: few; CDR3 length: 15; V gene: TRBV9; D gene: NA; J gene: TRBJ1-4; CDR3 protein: CASSAGVLSGEKLFF; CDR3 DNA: TGTGCCAGCAGCGCTGGGGTCCTCTCGGGTGAAAAACTGTTTTTT
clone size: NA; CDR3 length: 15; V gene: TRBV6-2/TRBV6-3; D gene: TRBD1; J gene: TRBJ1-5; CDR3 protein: CVSSPPTGIPQPQHF; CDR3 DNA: TGTGTCAGCAGCCCTCCGACAGGGATCCCTCAGCCCCAGCATTTT
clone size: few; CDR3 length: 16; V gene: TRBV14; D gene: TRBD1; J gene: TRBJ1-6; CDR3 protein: CASSQFPTGVNSPLHF; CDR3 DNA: TGTGCCAGCAGCCAATTTCCAACAGGGGTCAATTCACCCCTCCACTTT
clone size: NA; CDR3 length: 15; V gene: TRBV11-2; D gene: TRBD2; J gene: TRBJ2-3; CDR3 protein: CASSLSGSVTDTQYF; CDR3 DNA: TGTGCCAGCAGCCTTAGCGGGAGTGTAACAGATACGCAGTATTTT
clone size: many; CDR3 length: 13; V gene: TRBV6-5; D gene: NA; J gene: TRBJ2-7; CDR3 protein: CASSYSEVYEQYF; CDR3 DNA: TGTGCCAGCAGTTACTCGGAGGTCTACGAGCAGTACTTC
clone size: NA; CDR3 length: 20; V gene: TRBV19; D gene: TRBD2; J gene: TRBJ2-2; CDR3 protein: CASSLPSIGTASGATGELFF; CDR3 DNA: TGTGCCAGTAGTCTACCCTCGATAGGTACGGCTAGCGGGGCCACCGGGGAGCTGTTTTTT
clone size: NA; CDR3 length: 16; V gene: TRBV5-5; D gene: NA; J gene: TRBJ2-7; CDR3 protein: CASSLVRHSMTGEQYF; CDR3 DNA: TGTGCCAGCAGCTTGGTCCGACACTCCATGACTGGCGAGCAGTACTTC
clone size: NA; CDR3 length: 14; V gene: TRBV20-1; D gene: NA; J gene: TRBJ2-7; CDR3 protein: CSARGLAGGYEQYF; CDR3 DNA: TGCAGTGCTAGAGGCCTAGCAGGAGGCTACGAGCAGTACTTC